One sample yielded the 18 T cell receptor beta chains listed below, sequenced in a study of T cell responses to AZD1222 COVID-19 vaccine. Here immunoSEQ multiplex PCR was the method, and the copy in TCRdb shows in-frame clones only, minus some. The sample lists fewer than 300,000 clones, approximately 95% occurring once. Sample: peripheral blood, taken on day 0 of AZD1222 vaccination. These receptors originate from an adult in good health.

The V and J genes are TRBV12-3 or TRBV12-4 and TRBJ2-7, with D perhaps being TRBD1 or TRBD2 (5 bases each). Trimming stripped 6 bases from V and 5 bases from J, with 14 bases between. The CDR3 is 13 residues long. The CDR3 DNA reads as TGTGCCAGCAGCCACAGGAGCGGCCACGAGCAGTACTTC. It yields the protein CASSHRSGHEQYF.

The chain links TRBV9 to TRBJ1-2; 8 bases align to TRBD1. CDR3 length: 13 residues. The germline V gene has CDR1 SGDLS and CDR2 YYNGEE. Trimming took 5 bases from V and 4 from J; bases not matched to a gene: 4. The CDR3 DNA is TGTGCCAGCAGTACAGGGGGGAGCTATGGCTACACCTTC. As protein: CASSTGGSYGYTF.

The CDR3 here is CASSVKHHLSYNEQFF. DNA of the CDR3: TGTGCCAGCAGTGTCAAGCATCATCTCTCCTACAATGAGCAGTTCTTC. The chain couples TRBV6-1 to TRBJ2-1; D unresolved. V was shortened by 4 bases and J by 0 bases, with 13 bases between the two germline ends. Germline assignment: CDR1 MNHNS and CDR2 SASEGT. The CDR3 loop spans 16 amino acids.

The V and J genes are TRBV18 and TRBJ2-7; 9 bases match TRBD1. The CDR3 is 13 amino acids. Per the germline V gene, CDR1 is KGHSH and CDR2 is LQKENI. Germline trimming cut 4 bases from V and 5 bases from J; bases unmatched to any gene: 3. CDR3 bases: TGTGCCAGCTCACTACGGACAGGGGACGAGCAGTACTTC. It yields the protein CASSLRTGDEQYF.

This CDR3 is CAWSGQGSYNSPLHF. CDR3 coding DNA: TGTGCCTGGAGTGGTCAGGGGTCCTATAATTCACCCCTCCACTTT. The genes are TRBV30 and TRBJ1-6; tentatively, D is TRBD1 (6 bases). Deletions cut 1 base from V and 1 base from J, with 8 bases between. The germline CDR1 and CDR2 sequences are GTSNPN and SVGIG (reference sequence). The length of the CDR3 is 15 residues.

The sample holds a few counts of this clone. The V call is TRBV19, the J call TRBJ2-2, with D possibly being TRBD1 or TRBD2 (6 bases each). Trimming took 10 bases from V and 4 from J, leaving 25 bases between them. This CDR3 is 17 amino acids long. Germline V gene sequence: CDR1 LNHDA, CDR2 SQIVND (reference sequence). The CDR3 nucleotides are TGTGCCACCACAACGGGGGCAGCGACCTTAACCACCGGGGAGCTGTTTTTT. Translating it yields CATTTGAATLTTGELFF.

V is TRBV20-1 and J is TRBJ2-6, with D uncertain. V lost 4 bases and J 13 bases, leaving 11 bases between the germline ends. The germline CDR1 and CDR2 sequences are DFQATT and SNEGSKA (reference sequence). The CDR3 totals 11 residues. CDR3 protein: CSAKDPLVLTF. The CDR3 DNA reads TGCAGTGCTAAGGACCCGCTGGTCCTGACTTTC.

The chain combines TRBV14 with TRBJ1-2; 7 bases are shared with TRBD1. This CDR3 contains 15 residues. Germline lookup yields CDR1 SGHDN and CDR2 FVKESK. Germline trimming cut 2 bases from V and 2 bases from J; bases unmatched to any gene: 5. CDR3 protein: CASSQLGQRNYGYTF. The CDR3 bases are TGTGCCAGCAGCCAATTGGGACAGAGAAACTATGGCTACACCTTC.

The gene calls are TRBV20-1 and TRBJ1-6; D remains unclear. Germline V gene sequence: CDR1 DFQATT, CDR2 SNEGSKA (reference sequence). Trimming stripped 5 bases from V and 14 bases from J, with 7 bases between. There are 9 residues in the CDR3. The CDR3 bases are TGCAGTGCTGGGAGTGCCCTCCACTTT. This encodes CSAGSALHF.

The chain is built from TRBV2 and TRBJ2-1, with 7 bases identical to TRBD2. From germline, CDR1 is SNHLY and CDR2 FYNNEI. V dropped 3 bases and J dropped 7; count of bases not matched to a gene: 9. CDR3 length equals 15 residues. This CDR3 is CASSDLPSGRNEQFF. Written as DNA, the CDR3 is TGTGCCAGCAGTGATCTTCCTAGCGGTAGAAATGAGCAGTTCTTC.

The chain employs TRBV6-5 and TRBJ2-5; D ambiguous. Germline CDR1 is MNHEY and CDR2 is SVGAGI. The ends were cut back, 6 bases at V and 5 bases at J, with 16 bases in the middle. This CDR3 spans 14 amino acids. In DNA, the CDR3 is TGTGCCAGCAGGGTGACTCTGCCAGGCGAGACCCAGTACTTC. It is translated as CASRVTLPGETQYF.

In DNA form, the CDR3 reads TGTGCCTCCAGTCCCGGGGGGGGCTTCCGTGATACTGAAGCTTTCTTT. Its translation is CASSPGGGFRDTEAFF. This rearrangement joins TRBV30 to TRBJ1-1; D perhaps matches TRBD1 (6 bases). The CDR3 contains 16 residues. Germline assignment: CDR1 GTSNPN and CDR2 SVGIG (reference sequence). The V end lost 7 bases, the J end lost 5 bases, and 26 bases lay between the germline ends.

The CDR3 nucleotides read TGTGCCAGTAGACCGGTCCGACAGGCGGTTAATGAAAAACTGTTTTTT. Residues: CASRPVRQAVNEKLFF. V usage is TRBV19 and J usage is TRBJ1-4; D may be TRBD1 (6 bases). Germline V gene lookup returns CDR1 LNHDA and CDR2 SQIVND (reference sequence). V was cut by 6 bases and J by 4 bases, with 18 bases left in between. CDR3 length equals 16 residues.

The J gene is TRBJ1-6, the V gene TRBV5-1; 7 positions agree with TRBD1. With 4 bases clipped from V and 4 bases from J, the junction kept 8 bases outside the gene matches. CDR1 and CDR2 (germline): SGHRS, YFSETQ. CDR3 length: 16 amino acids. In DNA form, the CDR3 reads TGCGCCAGCAGCCTAGGGACAGTGGCTTATAATTCACCCCTCCACTTT. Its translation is CASSLGTVAYNSPLHF.

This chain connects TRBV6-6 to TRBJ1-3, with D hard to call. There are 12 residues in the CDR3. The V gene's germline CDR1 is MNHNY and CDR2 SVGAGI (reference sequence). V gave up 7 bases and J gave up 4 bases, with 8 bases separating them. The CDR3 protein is CASTYSGNTIYF. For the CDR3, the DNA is TGTGCCAGCACCTATTCCGGAAACACCATATATTTT.

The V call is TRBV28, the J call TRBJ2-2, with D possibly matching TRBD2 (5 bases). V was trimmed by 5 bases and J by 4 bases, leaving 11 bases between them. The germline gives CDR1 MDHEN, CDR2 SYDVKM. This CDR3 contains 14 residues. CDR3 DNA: TGTGCCAGCAGTCTGAGGGTATCCACCGGGGAGCTGTTTTTT. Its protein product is CASSLRVSTGELFF. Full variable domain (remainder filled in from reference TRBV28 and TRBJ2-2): DVKVTQSSRYLVKRTGEKVFLECVQDMDHENMFWYRQDPGLGLRLIYFSYDVKMKEKGDIPEGYSVSREKKERFSLILESASTNQTSMYLCASSLRVSTGELFFGEGSRLTVL.

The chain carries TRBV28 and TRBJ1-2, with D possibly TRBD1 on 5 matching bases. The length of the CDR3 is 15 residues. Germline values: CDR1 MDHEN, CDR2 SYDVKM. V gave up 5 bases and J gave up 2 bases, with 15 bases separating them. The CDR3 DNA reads TGTGCCAGCAGTGAAAACGGAGGGGCCAACTATGGCTACACCTTC. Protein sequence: CASSENGGANYGYTF.

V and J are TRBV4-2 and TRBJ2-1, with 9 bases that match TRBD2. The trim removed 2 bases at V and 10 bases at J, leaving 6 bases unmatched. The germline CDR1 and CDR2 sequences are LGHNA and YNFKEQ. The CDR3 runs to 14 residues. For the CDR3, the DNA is TGTGCCAGCAGCCAATTAGCGGGAGTTGGAGAGCAGTTCTTC. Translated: CASSQLAGVGEQFF.